This T cell receptor (beta chain) was observed in a study of blood T cell repertoires in COVID-19. Background on the study: Nucleic acid was either cDNA or gDNA, and it came from T cells, B-cell-depleted T cells, or PBMCs.

Per the original data handling: Amplification from reference gene primers served as the basis for estimated nucleated cell counts. Produced via immunoSEQ multiplex PCR; TCRdb's table is partial and in-frame only. V, J and clone size are taken as reported in that table, and D and trimming were inferred from the DNA itself. The sample records 290,000 or so clones, approximately 89% being singletons. Trimming at V came to 10 bases and at J to 3 bases, leaving 8 bases not matched to a gene. Germline CDR1 reads SNHLY; CDR2 reads FYNNEI. This CDR3 region has 14 residues. Sequencing was carried out using peripheral blood. The chain links TRBV2 to TRBJ2-3; 9 nucleotides line up with TRBD2. The sequence was obtained from a woman aged 25 to 45 with COVID-19, enrolled during active disease. The CDR3: CATIAGANTDTQYF. In DNA, the CDR3 is TGTGCCACGATAGCGGGAGCGAATACAGATACGCAGTATTTT.